The 13 T cell receptor beta chains below all came from one sample that was sequenced in a study of somatic mutations in cytotoxic T cells in rheumatoid arthritis. Produced via immunoSEQ multiplex PCR; TCRdb's table is partial and in-frame only. The table has approximately 21,000 clones, roughly 74% seen once. Sequencing was performed on CD8+ T cells sorted from blood. These receptors were obtained from an adult with rheumatoid arthritis.

The V call is TRBV7-6, the J call TRBJ2-1; D is undetermined. This CDR3 has 12 residues. The germline V gene has CDR1 SGHVS and CDR2 FNYEAQ. The ends were cut back, 3 bases at V and 5 bases at J, with 5 bases in the middle. For the CDR3, the DNA is TGTGCCAGCAGCTTGTATAACAATGAGCAGTTCTTC. Protein sequence: CASSLYNNEQFF.

The gene calls are TRBV27 and TRBJ2-7; 9 nucleotides agree with TRBD2. Germline-derived CDR1 and CDR2 are MNHEY and SMNVEV (reference sequence). The CDR3 has 16 amino acids. J gave up 4 bases and V 2 bases, and 9 bases lay outside the gene matches. The CDR3 coding sequence is TGTGCCAGCAGTTTAAGTAGCGGGGGCGGGTGGTACGAGCAGTACTTC. The encoded protein is CASSLSSGGGWYEQYF.

V usage is TRBV5-5 and J usage is TRBJ1-1, with D possibly TRBD1 on 6 matching bases. CDR3 length: 15 residues. Germline values: CDR1 SGHKS, CDR2 YYEKEE (reference sequence). Trimming took off 4 bases at V and 0 bases at J, with 13 bases between the two ends. The CDR3 coding sequence is TGTGCCAGCAGCCCCTTAGGGGGGATGAACACTGAAGCTTTCTTT. This sequence encodes CASSPLGGMNTEAFF.

This clone has only a few counts. The chain carries TRBV9 and TRBJ2-3; 7 bases align to TRBD2. The CDR3 loop spans 14 amino acids. Trimming cost V 2 bases and J 3 bases; bases outside gene matches: 3. Looked up from germline, CDR1 is SGDLS and CDR2 is YYNGEE. As DNA, the CDR3 is TGTGCCAGCAGCGTTGCGGGGGAAACAGATACGCAGTATTTT. It codes for CASSVAGETDTQYF.

The sample holds one count of this clone. V usage is TRBV15 and J usage is TRBJ2-7; a weak D match, TRBD1 (5 bases). The CDR3 is 14 residues long. CDR1 and CDR2 (germline): LNHNV, YYDKDF (reference sequence). With 0 bases removed from V and 7 bases from J, the gap between germline ends came to 13 bases. The CDR3 loop reads CATSRDLRGGEQYF. The CDR3 coding sequence is TGTGCCACCAGCAGAGATTTAAGGGGTGGGGAGCAGTACTTC.

The J gene is TRBJ2-1, the V gene TRBV4-1, with D possibly being TRBD1 or TRBD2 (5 bases each). Germline V lookup: CDR1 MGHRA, CDR2 YSYEKL. With 5 bases removed from V and 0 bases from J, the gap between germline ends came to 14 bases. There are 16 residues in the CDR3. The CDR3 DNA follows: TGCGCCAGCAGCTTAAGGGGACGCAGCTCCTACAATGAGCAGTTCTTC. Protein sequence: CASSLRGRSSYNEQFF.

This clone was counted between two and nine times. The gene calls are TRBV4-1 and TRBJ1-2; 11 nucleotides match TRBD1. Germline CDR1 MGHRA, CDR2 YSYEKL. The CDR3 totals 16 residues. With V trimmed by 4 bases and J by 7 bases, 11 bases remained unmatched. The CDR3 sequence: CASSLQTPGQGVGYTF. The DNA of the CDR3 is TGCGCCAGCAGCCTTCAAACTCCGGGACAGGGGGTTGGCTACACCTTC.

The J gene is TRBJ1-5, the V gene TRBV19; the D gene is possibly TRBD1 (6 bases). V was clipped by 5 bases and J by 3 bases, with 14 bases between them. The CDR3 is made up of 15 amino acids. The germline gives CDR1 LNHDA, CDR2 SQIVND (reference sequence). In DNA, the CDR3 is TGTGCCAGTAGTCCTCCGGACAGACCCAATCAGCCCCAGCATTTT. Amino acid sequence: CASSPPDRPNQPQHF. Based on the CDR3 plus reference TRBV19 and TRBJ1-5, the full variable domain is DGGITQSPKYLFRKEGQNVTLSCEQNLNHDAMYWYRQDPGQGLRLIYYSQIVNDFQKGDIAEGYSVSREKKESFPLTVTSAQKNPTAFYLCASSPPDRPNQPQHFGDGTRLSIL.

The chain has TRBV5-6 and TRBJ2-5, with D possibly being TRBD1 (6 bases). In germline, CDR1 is SGHDT, CDR2 YYEEEE. This CDR3 is built from 14 residues. The V and J ends lost 0 bases and 4 bases respectively, with 10 bases between them. The CDR3 coding sequence is TGTGCCAGCAGCTTGGACAGGGAAATAGAGACCCAGTACTTC. It encodes CASSLDREIETQYF.

This clone was detected only once. This chain connects TRBV7-9 to TRBJ2-3; 7 bases are a match to TRBD2. V lost 3 bases to trimming and J lost 3 bases; unmatched junction nucleotides: 6. Germline CDR1 reads SEHNR; CDR2 reads FQNEAQ (reference sequence). This CDR3 region has 15 residues. CDR3: CASSFGAGVTDTQYF. DNA for the CDR3: TGTGCCAGCAGCTTCGGGGCGGGGGTAACAGATACGCAGTATTTT.

This clone appeared a single time. J is TRBJ2-7 and V is TRBV5-6, with D tentatively TRBD1 or TRBD2 (5 bases each). This CDR3 spans 14 amino acids. CDR1 is SGHDT and CDR2 is YYEEEE in the germline V gene. Trimming removed 6 bases from V and 5 bases from J, with 18 bases in between. CDR3 amino acids: CASTSREGTHEQYF. CDR3 nucleotides: TGTGCCAGCACCTCGCGTGAGGGGACCCACGAGCAGTACTTC.

This rearrangement joins TRBV7-9 to TRBJ2-5; 13 bases match TRBD2. This CDR3 has 16 residues. Per the germline V gene, CDR1 is SEHNR and CDR2 is FQNEAQ (reference sequence). V trimming: 4 bases; J trimming: 5 bases; junction bases outside the gene matches: 7. CDR3 protein: CASSSQLAGGVETQYF. CDR3 in DNA: TGTGCCAGCAGCTCGCAACTAGCGGGAGGGGTGGAGACCCAGTACTTC.

The chain links TRBV7-3 to TRBJ1-1; unclear D gene. CDR3 length: 14 residues. Germline CDR1 and CDR2: SGHTA and FQGTGA. Trimming shortened V by 0 bases and J by 2 bases, and 7 bases separated the two germline ends. The CDR3 DNA reads as TGTGCCAGCAGCTTAACAAGCGGAAACACTGAAGCTTTCTTT. Translation: CASSLTSGNTEAFF.